This T cell receptor (beta chain) was found in a study of T cells in localized non-small cell lung cancer. Assay used: immunoSEQ multiplex PCR; TCRdb lists only in-frame clones, some missing. The top ten hold 15% to 20% of the sample, which has 55,000 to 75,000 clones, roughly nine tenths seen once. The TCR sequence derives from a man aged 35 to 69 with stage I lung adenocarcinoma. The sequencing used peripheral blood, collected before any cancer treatment.

The CDR3 reads CASSTLRGESDTQYF. Written as DNA, the CDR3 is TGTGCCAGCAGCACCCTCAGGGGCGAGTCGGATACGCAGTATTTT. This rearrangement joins TRBV9 to TRBJ2-3; a possible D gene is TRBD1 (6 bases). This CDR3 has 15 residues. Trimming cost V 4 bases and J 6 bases, with 18 bases left between them. Per the germline V gene, CDR1 is SGDLS and CDR2 is YYNGEE.